This section outlines one T cell receptor (beta chain) sequence together with its context. The CDR3 has 16 amino acids. Germline CDR1 is MDHEN and CDR2 is SYDVKM. V shed 4 bases and J 7 bases; nucleotides not matched to a gene: 11. 60 Vbeta and 13 Jbeta primers were used in PCR. The protocol was immunoSEQ multiplex PCR, while the TCRdb copy is restricted to in-frame clones and leaves out a portion. The sample has about 94,000 clones; roughly 79% are singletons. This sample is drawn from a study of cytomegalovirus exposure and HLA in healthy donors. The clonotype comes from a middle-aged woman in good health and CMV-seronegative. Sequenced material: PBMCs. V is TRBV28 and J is TRBJ1-2; 11 bases are shared with TRBD1. The CDR3 reads CASSSPPGQGGRGYTF. CDR3 in DNA: TGTGCCAGCAGTTCCCCCCCGGGACAGGGGGGTCGTGGCTACACCTTC.